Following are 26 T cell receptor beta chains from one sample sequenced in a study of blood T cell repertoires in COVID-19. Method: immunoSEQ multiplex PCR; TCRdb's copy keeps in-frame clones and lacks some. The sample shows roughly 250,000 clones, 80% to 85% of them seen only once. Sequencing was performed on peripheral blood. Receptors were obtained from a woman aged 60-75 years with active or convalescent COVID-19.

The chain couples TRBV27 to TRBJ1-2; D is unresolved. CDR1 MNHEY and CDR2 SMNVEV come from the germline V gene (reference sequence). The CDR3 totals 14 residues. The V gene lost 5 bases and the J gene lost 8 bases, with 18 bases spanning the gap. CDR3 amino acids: CASSPGTFGGGYTF. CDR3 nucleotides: TGTGCCAGCAGTCCGGGAACGTTCGGTGGAGGCTACACCTTC.

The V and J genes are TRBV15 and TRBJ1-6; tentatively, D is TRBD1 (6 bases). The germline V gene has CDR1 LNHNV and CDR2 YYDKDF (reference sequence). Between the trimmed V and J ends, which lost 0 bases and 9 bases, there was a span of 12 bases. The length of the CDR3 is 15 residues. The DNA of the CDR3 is TGTGCCACCAGCAGAGATCCGGGGGGCGGTTCACCCCTCCACTTT. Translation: CATSRDPGGGSPLHF.

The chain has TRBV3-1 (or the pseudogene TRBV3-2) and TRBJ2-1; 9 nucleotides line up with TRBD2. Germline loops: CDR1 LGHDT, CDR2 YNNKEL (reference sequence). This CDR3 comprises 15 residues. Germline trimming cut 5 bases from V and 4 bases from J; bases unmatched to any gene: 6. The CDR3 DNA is TGTGCCAGCAGCGTCCGGACTAGCGAATACAATGAGCAGTTCTTC. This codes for CASSVRTSEYNEQFF.

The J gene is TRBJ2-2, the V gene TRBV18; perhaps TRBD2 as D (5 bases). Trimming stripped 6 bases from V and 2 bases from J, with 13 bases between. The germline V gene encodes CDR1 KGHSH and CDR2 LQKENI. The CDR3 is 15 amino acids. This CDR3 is CASSPGGENTGELFF. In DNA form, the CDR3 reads TGTGCCAGCTCGCCCGGAGGAGAAAACACCGGGGAGCTGTTTTTT.

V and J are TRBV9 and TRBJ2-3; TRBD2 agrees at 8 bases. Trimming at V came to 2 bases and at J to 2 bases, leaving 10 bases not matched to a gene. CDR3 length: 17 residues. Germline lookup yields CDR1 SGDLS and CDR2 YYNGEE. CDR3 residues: CASSVFGSGGTTDTQYF. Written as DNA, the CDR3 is TGTGCCAGCAGCGTGTTTGGGTCGGGGGGGACCACAGATACGCAGTATTTT.

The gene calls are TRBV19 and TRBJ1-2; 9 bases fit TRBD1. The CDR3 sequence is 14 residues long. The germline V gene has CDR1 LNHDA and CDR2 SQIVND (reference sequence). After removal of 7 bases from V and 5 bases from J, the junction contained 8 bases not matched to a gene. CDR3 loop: CASISGTGFYGYTF. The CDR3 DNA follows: TGTGCCAGTATCTCCGGGACAGGGTTTTATGGCTACACCTTC.

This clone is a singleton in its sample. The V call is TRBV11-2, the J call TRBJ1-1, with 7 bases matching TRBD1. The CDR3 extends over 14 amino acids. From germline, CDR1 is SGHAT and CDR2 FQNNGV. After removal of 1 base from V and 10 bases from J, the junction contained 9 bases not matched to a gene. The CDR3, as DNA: TGTGCCAGCAGCTTAGTTTTGGCAGGGGGTACAGCTTTCTTT. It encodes CASSLVLAGGTAFF.

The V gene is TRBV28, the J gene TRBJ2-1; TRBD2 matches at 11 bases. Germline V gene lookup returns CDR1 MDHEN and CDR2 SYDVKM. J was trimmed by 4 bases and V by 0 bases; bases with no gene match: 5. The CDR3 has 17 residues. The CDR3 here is CASSLWGSGGDYNEQFF. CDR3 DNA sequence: TGTGCCAGCAGTTTATGGGGTAGCGGGGGGGATTACAATGAGCAGTTCTTC.

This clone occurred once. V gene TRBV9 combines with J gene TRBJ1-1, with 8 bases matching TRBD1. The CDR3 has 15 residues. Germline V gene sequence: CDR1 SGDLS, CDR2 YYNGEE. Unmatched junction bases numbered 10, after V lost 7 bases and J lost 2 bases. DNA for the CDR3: TGTGCCAGCTCTCAGGGGGCGGTTGAAAACACTGAAGCTTTCTTT. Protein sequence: CASSQGAVENTEAFF.

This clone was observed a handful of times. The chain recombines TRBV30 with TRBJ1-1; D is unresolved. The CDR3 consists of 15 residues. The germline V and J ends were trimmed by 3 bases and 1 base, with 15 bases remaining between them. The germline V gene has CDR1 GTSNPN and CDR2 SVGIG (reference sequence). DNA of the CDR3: TGTGCCTGGAGGAGGGTAGGCAGTGCGAACACTGAAGCTTTCTTT. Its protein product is CAWRRVGSANTEAFF.

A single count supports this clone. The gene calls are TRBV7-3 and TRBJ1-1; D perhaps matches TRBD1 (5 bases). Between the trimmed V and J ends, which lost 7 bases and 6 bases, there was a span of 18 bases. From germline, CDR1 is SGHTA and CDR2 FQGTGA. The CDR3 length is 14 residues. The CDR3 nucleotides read TGTGCCAGCAAACTGCGACTGACAGTAGCTGAAGCTTTCTTT. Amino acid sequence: CASKLRLTVAEAFF.

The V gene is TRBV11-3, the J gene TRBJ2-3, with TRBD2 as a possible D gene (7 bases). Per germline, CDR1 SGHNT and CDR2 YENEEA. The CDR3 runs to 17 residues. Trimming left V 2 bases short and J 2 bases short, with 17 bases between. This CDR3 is CASSLRGGATATDTQYF. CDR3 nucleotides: TGTGCCAGCAGCTTAAGGGGGGGGGCCACGGCCACAGATACGCAGTATTTT.

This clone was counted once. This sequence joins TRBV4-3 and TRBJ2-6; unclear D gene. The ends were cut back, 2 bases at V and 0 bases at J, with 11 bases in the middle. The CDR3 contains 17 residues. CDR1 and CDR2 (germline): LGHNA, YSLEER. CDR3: CASSQILQLSGANVLTF. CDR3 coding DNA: TGCGCCAGCAGCCAAATCCTACAGCTCTCTGGGGCCAACGTCCTGACTTTC.

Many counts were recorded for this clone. The CDR3 spells CASSRADRTSGELFF. The CDR3, as DNA: TGTGCCAGCAGCCGAGCCGACAGGACCTCCGGGGAGCTGTTTTTT. The gene calls are TRBV11-2 and TRBJ2-2, with D tentatively TRBD1 (6 bases). Trimming shortened V by 5 bases and J by 6 bases, and 16 bases separated the two germline ends. The CDR3 spans 15 residues. Per the germline V gene, CDR1 is SGHAT and CDR2 is FQNNGV.

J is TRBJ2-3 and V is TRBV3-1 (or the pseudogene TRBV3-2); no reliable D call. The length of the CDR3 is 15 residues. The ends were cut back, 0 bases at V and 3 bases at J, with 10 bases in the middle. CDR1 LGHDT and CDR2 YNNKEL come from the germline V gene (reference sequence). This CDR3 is CASSQDNYGTDTQYF. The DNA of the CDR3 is TGTGCCAGCAGCCAAGATAACTACGGGACAGATACGCAGTATTTT.

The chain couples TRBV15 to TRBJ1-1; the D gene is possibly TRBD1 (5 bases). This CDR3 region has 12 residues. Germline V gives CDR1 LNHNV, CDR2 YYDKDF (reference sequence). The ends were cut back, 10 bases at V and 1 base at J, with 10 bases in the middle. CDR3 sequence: CASGTANTEAFF. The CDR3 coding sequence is TGTGCCAGCGGGACGGCGAACACTGAAGCTTTCTTT.

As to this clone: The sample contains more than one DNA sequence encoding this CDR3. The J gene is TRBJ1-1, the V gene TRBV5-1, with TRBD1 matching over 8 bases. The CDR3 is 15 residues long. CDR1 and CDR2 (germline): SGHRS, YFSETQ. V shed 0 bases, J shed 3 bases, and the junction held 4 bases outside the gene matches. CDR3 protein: CASSLVATGDTEAFF. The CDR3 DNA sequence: TGCGCCAGCAGCTTGGTGGCGACAGGGGACACTGAAGCTTTCTTT.

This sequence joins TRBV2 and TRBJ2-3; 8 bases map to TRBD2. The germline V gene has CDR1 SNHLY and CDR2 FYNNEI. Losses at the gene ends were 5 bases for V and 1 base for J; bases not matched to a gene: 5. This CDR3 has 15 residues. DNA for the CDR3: TGTGCCAGCAGTTTCGGGGGGGGCGGCACAGATACGCAGTATTTT. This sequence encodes CASSFGGGGTDTQYF. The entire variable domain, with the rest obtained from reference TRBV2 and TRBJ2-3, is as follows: EPEVTQTPSHQVTQMGQEVILRCVPISNHLYFYWYRQILGQKVEFLVSFYNNEISEKSEIFDDQFSVERPDGSNFTLKIRSTKLEDSAMYFCASSFGGGGTDTQYFGPGTRLTVL.

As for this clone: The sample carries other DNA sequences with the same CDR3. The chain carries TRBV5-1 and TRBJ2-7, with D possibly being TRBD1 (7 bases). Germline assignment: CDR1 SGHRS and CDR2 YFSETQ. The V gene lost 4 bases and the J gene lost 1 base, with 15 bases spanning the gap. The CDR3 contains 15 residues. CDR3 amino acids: CASSPGQGGSYEQYF. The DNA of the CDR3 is TGCGCCAGCAGCCCGGGGCAGGGGGGATCCTACGAGCAGTACTTC.

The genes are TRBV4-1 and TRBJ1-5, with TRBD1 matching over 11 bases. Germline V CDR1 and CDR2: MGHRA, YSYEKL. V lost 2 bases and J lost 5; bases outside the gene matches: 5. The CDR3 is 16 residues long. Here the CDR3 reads CASSQQPGQGDQPQHF. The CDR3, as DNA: TGCGCCAGCAGCCAACAACCGGGACAGGGGGATCAGCCCCAGCATTTT.

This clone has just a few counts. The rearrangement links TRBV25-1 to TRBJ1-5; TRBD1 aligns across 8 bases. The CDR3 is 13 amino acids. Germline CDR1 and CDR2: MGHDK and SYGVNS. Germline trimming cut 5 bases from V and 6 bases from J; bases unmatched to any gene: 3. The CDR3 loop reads CASSRQGTQPQHF. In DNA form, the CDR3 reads TGTGCCAGCAGTCGACAGGGGACTCAGCCCCAGCATTTT.

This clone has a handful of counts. DNA of the CDR3: TGTGCCAGCTCACCGGCCGGCGTCGGGTTACGAGAGACCCAGTACTTC. Translated: CASSPAGVGLRETQYF. This rearrangement joins TRBV18 to TRBJ2-5; no firm D call. This CDR3 comprises 16 residues. V was cut by 3 bases and J by 4 bases, with 18 bases left in between. Germline-derived CDR1 and CDR2 are KGHSH and LQKENI.

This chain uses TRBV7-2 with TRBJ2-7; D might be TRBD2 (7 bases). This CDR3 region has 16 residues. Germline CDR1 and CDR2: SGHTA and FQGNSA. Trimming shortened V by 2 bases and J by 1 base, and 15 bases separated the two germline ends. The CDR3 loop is CASSLFRGGLSYEQYF. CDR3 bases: TGTGCCAGCAGCTTATTCCGCGGGGGCCTTTCCTACGAGCAGTACTTC.

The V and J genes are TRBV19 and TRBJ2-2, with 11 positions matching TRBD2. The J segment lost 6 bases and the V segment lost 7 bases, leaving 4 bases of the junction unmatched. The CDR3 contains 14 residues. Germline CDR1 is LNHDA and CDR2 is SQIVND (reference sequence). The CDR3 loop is CASKIAGGPGELFF. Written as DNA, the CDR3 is TGTGCCAGTAAGATAGCGGGGGGGCCCGGGGAGCTGTTTTTT.

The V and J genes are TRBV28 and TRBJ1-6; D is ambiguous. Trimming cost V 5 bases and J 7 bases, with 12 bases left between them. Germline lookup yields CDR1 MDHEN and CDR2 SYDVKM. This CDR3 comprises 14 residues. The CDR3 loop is CASSPPLVNSPLHF. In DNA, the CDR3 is TGTGCCAGCAGTCCCCCGTTAGTCAATTCACCCCTCCACTTT. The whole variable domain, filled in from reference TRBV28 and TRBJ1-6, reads DVKVTQSSRYLVKRTGEKVFLECVQDMDHENMFWYRQDPGLGLRLIYFSYDVKMKEKGDIPEGYSVSREKKERFSLILESASTNQTSMYLCASSPPLVNSPLHFGNGTRLTVT.

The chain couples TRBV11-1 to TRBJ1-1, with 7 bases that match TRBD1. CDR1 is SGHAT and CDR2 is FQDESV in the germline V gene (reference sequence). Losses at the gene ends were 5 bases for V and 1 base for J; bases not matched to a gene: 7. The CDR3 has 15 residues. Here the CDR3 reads CASSKERGPNTEAFF. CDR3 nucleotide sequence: TGTGCCAGCAGCAAAGAGAGGGGGCCGAACACTGAAGCTTTCTTT.